This TCR beta chain is from a study of regulatory T cells in long-lasting Graves disease. Building the TCR beta libraries relied on iRepertoire HTBI primers, and CDR3 regions underwent Arm-PCR. TCRdb analysed the multiplex PCR reads with MiXCR anew, one entry per CDR3 protein. The table shows roughly 430,000 distinct CDR3 sequences, with 21% occurring only once. The time point denotes: persistent/refractory GD, antithyroid drugs over 5 years with positive TRAb. RNA isolated from PBMCs was used to make the TCR library. Those enrolled as patients came out of an endocrinology department in Xi'an, China. Trimming removed 6 bases from V and 4 bases from J, with 9 bases in between. The CDR3 sequence is 13 residues long.

The receptor comes from a female donor with Graves disease. The sequenced sample was peripheral blood mononuclear cells (PBMCs), obtained when the disease was refractory, from a patient treated with antithyroid drugs. The chain links TRBV12-3 or TRBV12-4 to TRBJ2-2; the D is unclear. This chain's CDR3 is CASSLISTGELFF. The CDR3 region has the DNA TGTGCCAGCAGCTTGATTTCCACCGGGGAGCTGTTTTTT.